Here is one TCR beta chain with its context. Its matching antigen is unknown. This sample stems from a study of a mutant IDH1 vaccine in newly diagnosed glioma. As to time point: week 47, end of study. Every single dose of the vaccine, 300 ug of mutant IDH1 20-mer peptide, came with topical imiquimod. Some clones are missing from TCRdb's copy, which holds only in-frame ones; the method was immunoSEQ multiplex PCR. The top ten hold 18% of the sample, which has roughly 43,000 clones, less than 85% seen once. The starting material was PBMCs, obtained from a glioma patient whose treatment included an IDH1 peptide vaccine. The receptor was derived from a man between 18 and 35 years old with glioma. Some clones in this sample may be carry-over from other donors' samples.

CDR3 bases: TGTGCCACCAGCCTGGGACAGGGGAGAGGGTACGAGCAGTACTTC. It specifies CATSLGQGRGYEQYF. The chain employs TRBV15 and TRBJ2-7, with 10 nucleotides matching TRBD1. There are 15 residues in the CDR3. Germline V CDR1 and CDR2: LNHNV, YYDKDF (reference sequence). The ends lost 5 bases at V and 4 bases at J; junction bases unmatched: 8.